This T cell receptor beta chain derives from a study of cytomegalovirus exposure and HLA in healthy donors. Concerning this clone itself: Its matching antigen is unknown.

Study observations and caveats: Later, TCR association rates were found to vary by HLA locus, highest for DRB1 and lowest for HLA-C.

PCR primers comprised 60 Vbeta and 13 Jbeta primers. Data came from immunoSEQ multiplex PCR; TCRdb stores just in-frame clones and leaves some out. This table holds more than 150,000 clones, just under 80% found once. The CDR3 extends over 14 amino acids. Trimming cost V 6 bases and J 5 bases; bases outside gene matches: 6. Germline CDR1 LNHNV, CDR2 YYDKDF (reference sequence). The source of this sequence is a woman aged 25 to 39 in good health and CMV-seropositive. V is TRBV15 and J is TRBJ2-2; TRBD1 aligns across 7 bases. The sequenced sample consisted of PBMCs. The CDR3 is CATRWDSRTGELFF. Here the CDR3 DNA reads TGTGCCACCAGATGGGACAGTCGGACCGGGGAGCTGTTTTTT.